This T cell receptor beta chain stems from a study of T cell repertoires in cytomegalovirus infection. At the level of the study: Public TCR beta signatures were indicative of both CMV infection and a matching HLA type. Findings and caveats of the study: Adding up the frequency of public TCR beta families identified people who carried CMV plus the relevant HLA.

This clonotype was picked up a small number of times. What it recognizes is unknown. TCRdb re-derived calls from the reads in MiXCR, one entry per CDR3 protein. The profile shows more than 400,000 distinct CDR3 sequences, around 27% of them singletons. Trimming removed 2 bases at V and 8 bases at J, with 10 bases between. The CDR3 is 13 amino acids. The sequence was collected from a human donor in good health (CMV status not recorded). Some clones in this sample may be carry-over from other donors' samples. Sequenced sample: PBMCs. This chain uses TRBV12-3 or TRBV12-4 with TRBJ2-1; D gene unclear. This CDR3 reads CASSLSRVDEQFF. In DNA, the CDR3 is TGTGCCAGCAGTTTATCCCGGGTGGATGAGCAGTTCTTC.